Listed below are T cell receptor beta chains from one sample, sequenced in a study of OX40 agonist ivuxolimab in advanced cancers. Repertoires were generated with immunoSEQ multiplex PCR, while TCRdb's copy carries only in-frame clones and drops some. Altogether 95,000 to 100,000 clones are present, 85% to 95% being singletons, with the ten largest covering over 0.2%. The specimen was CD4+ or CD8+ T cells sorted from blood, collected in a trial of the OX40 agonist ivuxolimab. The receptors here all came from an adult with an advanced solid tumor such as melanoma, head and neck, liver or kidney cancer. The CDR3 runs from the conserved cysteine through the conserved F or W. The D gene is left open where the match is weak.

TRBJ1-3	TRBV5-6	NA	CASSFNRVSGNTIYF
TRBJ1-5	TRBV4-1	NA	CASSQVGQPQHF
TRBJ2-3	TRBV28	TRBD1	CATRPSPGQGTDTQYF
TRBJ1-3	TRBV6-5	TRBD1	CASMDRTRNTIYF
TRBJ2-1	TRBV18	NA	CASSPFFLAAGYNEQFF
TRBJ2-3	TRBV28	NA	CASSFLGTDTQYF
TRBJ2-1	TRBV7-3	NA	CASSLNRPSLGEQFF
TRBJ2-7	TRBV19	NA	CASSSREGHEQYF
TRBJ2-4	TRBV28	TRBD2	CASTASGGAYIQYF
TRBJ1-6	TRBV7-8	NA	CASSYRRGGINSPLHF
TRBJ2-3	TRBV7-3	NA	CASSLTPPDTQYF
TRBJ1-6	TRBV5-4	NA	CASSLSGQVIPSPLHF
TRBJ1-5	TRBV30	NA	CAWSRSAQPQHF
TRBJ1-3	TRBV4-3	TRBD1	CASSQGVGNTIYF
TRBJ1-5	TRBV4-1	TRBD1	CASSQDPSTGVNQPQHF